Included here is one T cell receptor (beta chain) sequence, with context. The antigen is unknown. The PCR contained 60 Vbeta and 13 Jbeta primers. Here immunoSEQ multiplex PCR was the method, and the copy in TCRdb shows in-frame clones only, minus some. This sample carries some 65,000 clones, roughly 80% of them seen once, and the ten largest clones take under 25%. Trimming took off 3 bases at V and 5 bases at J, with 19 bases between the two ends. The V gene's germline CDR1 is LNHDA and CDR2 SQIVND (reference sequence). The CDR3 sequence is 16 residues long. The data derive from a study of cytomegalovirus exposure and HLA in healthy donors. Across the whole study: Out of several hundred genotyped donors, 81% belonged to the Caucasian-associated ancestry cluster.

Overall study findings and caveats: TRBV6-2, TRBV6-3 and other indistinguishable V segments were excluded.

This chain links TRBV19 with TRBJ1-2, with no clear D. Sequencing was done on a sample of PBMCs. The sequence was obtained from a woman aged 40 to 50 in good health and CMV-seropositive. The CDR3 DNA is TGTGCCAGTAGTATGGCCGCGCGGGGTTCGTCATATGGCTACACCTTC. Translation gives CASSMAARGSSYGYTF. The variable domain in full, with the rest retrieved from reference TRBV19 and TRBJ1-2, is DGGITQSPKYLFRKEGQNVTLSCEQNLNHDAMYWYRQDPGQGLRLIYYSQIVNDFQKGDIAEGYSVSREKKESFPLTVTSAQKNPTAFYLCASSMAARGSSYGYTFGSGTRLTVV.